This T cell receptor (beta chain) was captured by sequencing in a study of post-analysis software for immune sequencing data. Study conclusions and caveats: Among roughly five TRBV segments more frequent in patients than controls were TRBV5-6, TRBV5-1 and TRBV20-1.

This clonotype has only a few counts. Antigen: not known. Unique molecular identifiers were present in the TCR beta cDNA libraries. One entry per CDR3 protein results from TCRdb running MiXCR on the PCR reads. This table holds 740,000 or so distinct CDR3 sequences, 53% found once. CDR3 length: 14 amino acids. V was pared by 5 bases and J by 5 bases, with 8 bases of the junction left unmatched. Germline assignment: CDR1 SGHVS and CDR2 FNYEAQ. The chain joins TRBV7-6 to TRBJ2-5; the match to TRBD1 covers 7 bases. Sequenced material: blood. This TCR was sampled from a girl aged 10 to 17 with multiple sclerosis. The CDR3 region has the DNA TGTGCCAGCAGCCCCCTACAGGGGTTTGAGACCCAGTACTTC. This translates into CASSPLQGFETQYF.